The sequence of this T cell receptor beta chain was determined in a study of blood T cells in healthy people across ages. The CDR3 spans 15 residues. V lost 7 bases and J lost 2; bases outside the gene matches: 8. Per the germline V gene, CDR1 is DFQATT and CDR2 is SNEGSKA (reference sequence). Through a sample-barcoded 5' primer and a J-beta primer mix, a second PCR was run for roughly 6 to 11 cycles. MiXCR, run by TCRdb on the 5' RACE reads, gives a single entry per CDR3 protein. In the table there are some 640,000 distinct CDR3 sequences, around half of which are singletons. The source is a woman in her sixties in good health. The sample consisted of blood. This chain connects TRBV20-1 to TRBJ2-7; TRBD2 matches at 13 bases. The CDR3 nucleotides read TGCAGTGTCCCTCCGACTAGCGGGAGGACCTACGAGCAGTACTTC. Residues: CSVPPTSGRTYEQYF.